This T cell receptor beta chain is from a study of post-analysis software for immune sequencing data. At the level of the study: Progressive-relapsing, secondary progressive and relapsing-remitting multiple sclerosis were among the disease courses included.

Germline V gene data show CDR1 as LNHNV and CDR2 as YYDKDF (reference sequence). Trimming shortened V by 0 bases and J by 2 bases, and 13 bases separated the two germline ends. CDR3 size: 16 residues. General observations from the study: F measure grouped same-batch samples tightly together. Compared with controls, patients had more of about 5 TRBV segments, including TRBV5-6, TRBV5-1 and TRBV20-1.

Turning to this clonotype: The antigen remains unidentified.

Incorporated into the TCR beta cDNA libraries were unique molecular identifiers, which served to reduce PCR and sequencing biases. Starting from around 1 to 10 million T cells, the study yielded roughly 0.5 million cDNA molecules. TCRdb recomputed calls from the PCR reads with MiXCR, one row per CDR3 protein. This sample has about 200,000 distinct CDR3 sequences, with 25% to 35% found just once. The origin of this receptor is a girl aged 2-17 years with multiple sclerosis. Specimen: blood. The chain has TRBV15 and TRBJ2-5, with D tentatively TRBD2 (6 bases). The CDR3 loop is CATSRDRMGGQETQYF. CDR3 nucleotides: TGTGCCACCAGCAGAGACAGGATGGGGGGACAAGAGACCCAGTACTTC.